What follows are 21 T cell receptor beta chains derived from one specimen sequenced in a study of radiation and T cells in renal cell carcinoma. Data came from immunoSEQ multiplex PCR; TCRdb stores just in-frame clones and leaves some out. Of 45,000 to 55,000 clones in the sample, less than 85% were seen once. Time point given: blood 2 weeks post-SBRT. Treatment reported: 15 Gy SBRT to primary tumor, nephrectomy 4 weeks later. Sequences were derived from blood, sampled from a patient whose treatment included radiotherapy and nephrectomy. The receptor source for this set is a woman aged 70-85 years with renal cell carcinoma.

The rearrangement links TRBV6-1 to TRBJ2-7; no definite D call. This CDR3 spans 12 amino acids. Trimming left V 5 bases short and J 4 bases short, with 9 bases between. Germline lookup yields CDR1 MNHNS and CDR2 SASEGT. The chain's CDR3 is CASSSGDYEQYF. The DNA of the CDR3 is TGTGCCAGCAGTTCAGGAGATTACGAGCAGTACTTC.

The V call is TRBV7-2, the J call TRBJ1-1, with 7 bases aligning to TRBD1. V trimming: 2 bases; J trimming: 6 bases; junction bases outside the gene matches: 12. The CDR3 runs to 16 residues. Germline-derived CDR1 and CDR2 are SGHTA and FQGNSA. This chain's CDR3 is CASSLQGEPATAEAFF. The CDR3 nucleotides read TGTGCCAGCAGCTTACAGGGGGAGCCCGCAACGGCTGAAGCTTTCTTT.

On this clone: This CDR3 is also generated by other DNA sequences in the sample. V usage is TRBV6-5 and J usage is TRBJ2-1, with D tentatively TRBD2 (6 bases). CDR1 MNHEY and CDR2 SVGAGI come from the germline V gene. CDR3 length: 15 residues. V lost 2 bases to trimming and J lost 1 base, with 9 bases between them. Here the CDR3 reads CASSYGGSSYNEQFF. CDR3 nucleotides: TGTGCCAGCAGTTACGGGGGGAGTTCCTACAATGAGCAGTTCTTC.

This clone was picked up a small number of times. The rearrangement joins TRBV6-1 to TRBJ2-7, with TRBD1 as a possible D gene (6 bases). This CDR3 contains 17 residues. Germline-derived CDR1 and CDR2 are MNHNS and SASEGT. Trimming shortened V by 1 base and J by 0 bases, and 16 bases separated the two germline ends. The CDR3 region has the DNA TGTGCCAGCAGTGAAGGGACAGAGAGTTTTGGCTCCTACGAGCAGTACTTC. As protein: CASSEGTESFGSYEQYF.

The J gene is TRBJ2-3, the V gene TRBV11-2; D is perhaps TRBD1 (5 bases). The CDR3 has 11 residues. Deletions cut 6 bases from V and 11 bases from J, with 12 bases between. The germline V gene has CDR1 SGHAT and CDR2 FQNNGV. The DNA for the CDR3 is TGTGCCAGCAGTAGGGGTGGGTGGCAGTATTTT. Its protein is CASSRGGWQYF.

This chain joins TRBV4-1 and TRBJ2-3; weak D call: TRBD2 (7 bases). The V end was cut by 4 bases, the J end by 2 bases, with 16 bases between. Germline V gene lookup returns CDR1 MGHRA and CDR2 YSYEKL. The CDR3 sequence is 16 residues long. The CDR3 here is CASSLQGGGYTDTQYF. In DNA form, the CDR3 reads TGCGCCAGCAGCCTTCAGGGAGGGGGATACACAGATACGCAGTATTTT.

The CDR3 is CASSLGGTSGRPVQETQYF. The CDR3 DNA sequence: TGCGCCAGCAGCTTGGGGGGGACTAGCGGGAGGCCCGTCCAAGAGACCCAGTACTTC. The chain joins TRBV5-1 to TRBJ2-5, with 15 bases matching TRBD2. Per germline, CDR1 SGHRS and CDR2 YFSETQ. Trimming cost V 0 bases and J 1 base; bases outside gene matches: 7. CDR3 length equals 19 residues.

The J gene is TRBJ1-5, the V gene TRBV6-5; possibly TRBD1 for D (5 bases). Trimming shortened V by 10 bases and J by 1 base, and 14 bases separated the two germline ends. The CDR3 contains 14 residues. In germline, CDR1 is MNHEY, CDR2 SVGAGI. This chain's CDR3 is CATSNRDSNQPQHF. The CDR3 bases are TGTGCCACATCAAACCGGGACAGCAATCAGCCCCAGCATTTT.

The rearrangement uses TRBV5-5 and TRBJ2-5; D not resolved. V lost 4 bases and J lost 3, with 10 bases in between. The V gene's germline CDR1 is SGHKS and CDR2 YYEKEE (reference sequence). The CDR3 covers 13 residues. CDR3: CASSLPAEETQYF. CDR3 nucleotide sequence: TGTGCCAGCAGCCTCCCCGCGGAAGAGACCCAGTACTTC.

The rearrangement uses TRBV6-5 and TRBJ2-7; 7 bases are a match to TRBD1. The CDR3 length is 15 residues. V gave up 6 bases and J gave up 1 base; unmatched junction bases: 9. Germline values: CDR1 MNHEY, CDR2 SVGAGI. CDR3 bases: TGTGCCAGCAGCACCATGACAGGGTCTTCCTACGAGCAGTACTTC. It is translated as CASSTMTGSSYEQYF.

The chain employs TRBV5-1 and TRBJ2-1; 7 nucleotides agree with TRBD2. The CDR3 is 14 residues long. With V trimmed by 0 bases and J by 5 bases, 2 bases remained unmatched. Germline V gives CDR1 SGHRS, CDR2 YFSETQ. As DNA, the CDR3 is TGCGCCAGCAGCTTGGGGCTAGCGGACAATGAGCAGTTCTTC. It is translated as CASSLGLADNEQFF.

A few counts support this clone. CDR3 region: CASSFRRAIYEQYF. CDR3 in DNA: TGTGCCAGCAGCTTCAGGAGGGCCATCTACGAGCAGTACTTC. J is TRBJ2-7 and V is TRBV13; D perhaps matches TRBD2 (6 bases). V lost 3 bases, J lost 3 bases, and 12 bases lay in between. The CDR3 loop spans 14 amino acids. The germline CDR1 and CDR2 sequences are PRHDT and FYEKMQ (reference sequence).

The rearrangement joins TRBV18 to TRBJ1-1; TRBD1 matches at 8 bases. The V and J ends lost 6 bases and 5 bases, in that order; junction bases with no gene match: 8. The CDR3 runs 14 residues. CDR1 is KGHSH, CDR2 LQKENI, per germline. The DNA for the CDR3 is TGTGCCAGCTCGCCAGGACAGGGAAGGACTGAAGCTTTCTTT. Translated, it gives CASSPGQGRTEAFF. Variable domain in full (rest from reference TRBV18 and TRBJ1-1): NAGVMQNPRHLVRRRGQEARLRCSPMKGHSHVYWYRQLPEEGLKFMVYLQKENIIDESGMPKERFSAEFPKEGPSILRIQQVVRGDSAAYFCASSPGQGRTEAFFGQGTRLTVV.

This clone was seen a handful of times. The chain employs TRBV7-9 and TRBJ2-7; D possibly corresponds to TRBD2 (7 bases). This CDR3 has 16 residues. CDR1 is SEHNR, CDR2 FQNEAQ, per germline (reference sequence). Deletions cut 0 bases from V and 0 bases from J, with 12 bases between. The CDR3 bases are TGTGCCAGCAGCTTAGCCGTCGCGGGGGCCTCCTACGAGCAGTACTTC. It yields the protein CASSLAVAGASYEQYF.

CDR3 DNA sequence: TGTGCCAGCAGTGAAGGGGGCGGCAATCAGCCCCAGCATTTT. It specifies CASSEGGGNQPQHF. The chain combines TRBV2 with TRBJ1-5; the D gene is possibly TRBD1 (5 bases). The CDR3 sequence is 14 residues long. Trimming cost V 1 base and J 2 bases, with 6 bases left between them. Germline V gene lookup returns CDR1 SNHLY and CDR2 FYNNEI.

This clone has just a few counts. The rearrangement uses TRBV19 and TRBJ1-1; 8 positions agree with TRBD1. V dropped 5 bases and J dropped 8; count of bases not matched to a gene: 4. CDR1 and CDR2 from the germline V gene are LNHDA and SQIVND (reference sequence). This CDR3 contains 12 residues. The CDR3 DNA follows: TGTGCCAGTAGTCTCCAGGGGGCGGAAGCTTTCTTT. Its protein product is CASSLQGAEAFF.

This clone was counted only a few times. The J gene is TRBJ1-1, the V gene TRBV29-1, with D hard to call. The germline CDR1 and CDR2 sequences are SQVTM and ANQGSEA. Trimming pared 3 bases from V and 6 bases from J, leaving 8 bases between. The CDR3 totals 11 residues. The CDR3 reads CSVDHGAEAFF. CDR3 bases: TGCAGCGTTGACCACGGCGCTGAAGCTTTCTTT.

The genes are TRBV18 and TRBJ1-5, with D unclear. The CDR3 length is 12 residues. V was shortened by 4 bases and J by 3 bases, with 4 bases between the two germline ends. Germline V gene sequence: CDR1 KGHSH, CDR2 LQKENI. The CDR3 DNA reads TGTGCCAGCTCACTTAACAATCAGCCCCAGCATTTT. As protein: CASSLNNQPQHF.

The V and J genes are TRBV5-1 and TRBJ2-3; 14 positions match TRBD2. The V and J ends lost 4 bases and 13 bases, in that order; junction bases with no gene match: 8. Looked up from germline, CDR1 is SGHRS and CDR2 is YFSETQ. The CDR3 has 14 amino acids. The chain's CDR3 is CASSLGTSGGLEYF. The CDR3 nucleotides read TGCGCCAGCAGCCTTGGGACTAGCGGGGGACTGGAGTATTTT.

The rearrangement links TRBV7-2 to TRBJ2-7; 7 nucleotides align to TRBD2. This CDR3 contains 14 residues. With 4 bases clipped from V and 0 bases from J, the junction kept 3 bases outside the gene matches. Per the germline V gene, CDR1 is SGHTA and CDR2 is FQGNSA. The CDR3 nucleotides read TGTGCCAGCAGCTGGGGGGGGAGCTCCTACGAGCAGTACTTC. This translates into CASSWGGSSYEQYF. The complete variable domain, with remaining parts taken from reference TRBV7-2 and TRBJ2-7, reads GAGVSQSPSNKVTEKGKDVELRCDPISGHTALYWYRQSLGQGLEFLIYFQGNSAPDKSGLPSDRFSAERTGGSVSTLTIQRTQQEDSAVYLCASSWGGSSYEQYFGPGTRLTVT.

This chain joins TRBV14 and TRBJ2-7, with a weak D call TRBD1 (6 bases). V lost 4 bases, J lost 1 base, and 17 bases lay in between. The germline CDR1 and CDR2 sequences are SGHDN and FVKESK. The CDR3 extends over 16 amino acids. The CDR3 coding sequence is TGTGCCAGCAGCCCATACTTTGGGACACTATCCTACGAGCAGTACTTC. The encoded protein is CASSPYFGTLSYEQYF.